A selection of T cell receptor beta chains follows, all from one sample in a study of spatial heterogeneity in lung cancer. TCRdb processed the 5' RACE reads anew with MiXCR; each CDR3 protein has one entry. There are about 2,600 distinct CDR3 sequences in the sample; less than 1.5% occur only once, and under 12% lies in the top ten. Sequences were derived from lung tumor tissue, sampled at surgery. The origin of the receptors is a male donor with early-stage non-small cell lung cancer. CDR3s include the opening cysteine and the closing phenylalanine or tryptophan. Fields, in order: clone size, V gene, D gene, J gene, CDR3 DNA, CDR3 protein. The D gene is left open where the match is weak. Clone size is given as once, few, many or a size class.

>medium-sized|TRBV29-1|TRBD1|TRBJ1-2
TGCAGCGTTGACCTGGACAGGGGGAATGGCTACACCTTC
CSVDLDRGNGYTF
>medium-sized|TRBV20-1|TRBD2|TRBJ2-5
TGCAGTGCTAGTCTAGCGGGAGTGAGTCTTGAGACCCAGTACTTC
CSASLAGVSLETQYF
>medium-sized|TRBV20-1|.|TRBJ2-5
TGCAGTGCAGCGACAGCGGAGACCCAGTACTTC
CSAATAETQYF
>many|TRBV4-1|.|TRBJ1-1
TGCGCCAGCAGCCATCTAGGCGGCACTGAAGCTTTCTTT
CASSHLGGTEAFF
>many|TRBV18|.|TRBJ2-5
TGTGCCAGCTCAGCTCAGACAGAGACCCAGTACTTC
CASSAQTETQYF
>medium-sized|TRBV6-5|.|TRBJ1-1
TGTGCCAGCACCTCGGGACAAAAGAACACTGAAGCTTTCTTT
CASTSGQKNTEAFF
>many|TRBV2|TRBD1|TRBJ1-5
TGTGCCAGCAGTGAGGGACAGGGGAATAGCAATCAGCCCCAGCATTTT
CASSEGQGNSNQPQHF
>medium-sized|TRBV20-1|.|TRBJ1-1
TGCAGTGCCGTAATGGGGGGAATCTTGGAAGCTTTCTTT
CSAVMGGILEAFF
>medium-sized|TRBV9|.|TRBJ1-4
TGTGCCAGCAGCGTAGAGGACAGCGAAAAACTGTTTTTT
CASSVEDSEKLFF
>many|TRBV5-1|TRBD1|TRBJ1-2
TGCGCCAGCAGCATACGAAACGGACAGGGGTTTGGCTACACCTTC
CASSIRNGQGFGYTF
>medium-sized|TRBV10-3|TRBD2|TRBJ2-7
TGTGCCATCAGTGAAAAGGGAATAGCGGGCGAGCAGTACTTC
CAISEKGIAGEQYF
>many|TRBV10-1|.|TRBJ2-3
TGCGCCAGCAGTGAGTTCCTCACCAGTGGAGATACGCAGTATTTT
CASSEFLTSGDTQYF
>medium-sized|TRBV27|TRBD1|TRBJ1-3
TGTGCCAGCATGAGACAGGGATCTGGAAACACCATATATTTT
CASMRQGSGNTIYF
>medium-sized|TRBV7-2|.|TRBJ2-3
TGTGCCAGCAGCCCCTCCGTCACAGATACGCAGTATTTT
CASSPSVTDTQYF